This TCR beta chain was observed in a study of OX40 agonist ivuxolimab in advanced cancers. About the investigation overall: Ivuxolimab was a fully human IgG2 agonistic monoclonal antibody targeting the costimulatory receptor OX40 (CD134). Prior anti-PD-1, anti-PD-L1 or anti-CTLA-4 therapy was permitted, and checkpoint inhibitors had been received by around 39% of dose-escalation patients. Partial responses were achieved by three dose-escalation patients, of whom one had hepatocellular carcinoma and two had cutaneous melanoma. The point of sequencing TCRbeta in the periphery was to test whether ivuxolimab changed TCR sequence diversity and drove clonal T-cell expansion. The dose-escalation cohort was about 83% male with a mean age of approximately 60 years, ranging from roughly 23 to 80. Intravenous ivuxolimab was administered to patients every 2 weeks at six dose levels: 0.01, 0.1, 0.3, 1.5, 3 and 10 mg/kg. Among the roughly 54 dose-escalation patients, 19 had hepatocellular carcinoma, around 15 melanoma, 9 renal cell carcinoma and 9 head and neck cancer. The paper describes the monotherapy dose-escalation part (N of about 55 patients) of the phase I trial of ivuxolimab. Study-level results and caveats: Partial responders in the 0.1-3.0 mg/kg groups had among the lowest normalized peripheral clonal expansion, especially among CD8+ T cells. Low levels of normalized T-cell clonal expansion were also seen in some nonresponding patients. After ivuxolimab, CD8+ T cells had more expanded clones than CD4+ T cells on average. Which antigens the clonally expanded peripheral T cells were specific for was not determined. At doses of 0.1 to 3.0 mg/kg, clonal expansion of both CD4+ and CD8+ T cells in blood was seen between baseline and week 6.

The sample holds one count of this clone. The antigen it binds to is not known. Base qualities are not provided; no much larger clone lies one nucleotide away. Including the terminal cysteine and phenylalanine, the CDR3 comprises 15 residues. Left in the record is the CDR3 DNA by itself, 45 bases read in frame from the first base. CDR1 and CDR2 (SGHNT, YYREEE) derive from the germline V gene (reference sequence). Compared with germline, V lacks 1 base and J lacks 6 bases; bases without a gene match: 2. Patients with a history of autoimmune disease or receiving systemic immunosuppression were excluded from the trial. Peripheral blood for TCR sequencing was drawn from every dose cohort at baseline, at cycle 4 day 1 and at cycle 7 day 1. The samples were drawn from a first-in-human, open-label, multicenter phase I dose-escalation trial of ivuxolimab. Adults with locally advanced or metastatic head and neck squamous cell, hepatocellular, melanoma or renal cell carcinoma were enrolled in the trial. Before TCR sequencing, CD4+ and CD8+ T cells were separately sorted from peripheral blood.

To sequence the TCRbeta CDR3 region, genomic DNA was isolated from the sorted cells. The immunoSEQ Assay was used to sequence the TCRbeta CDR3 regions. The table comes from immuneACCESS by way of TCRdb, which keeps in-frame sequences with V and J called. Part of the clones is missing from these tables; in studies checked, under half for an unresolved V gene and the rest for unknown reasons. The table for this sample lists under 90,000 clones; around 92% of them were counted only once. The biggest ten clones account for approximately 2.3% of the sample. The TCR originated in an adult with an advanced solid tumor such as melanoma, head and neck, liver or kidney cancer. The input for sequencing was CD4+ or CD8+ T cells sorted from blood, taken in a trial of the OX40 agonist ivuxolimab. Rearrangement joined TRBV5-4 to TRBJ2-1; 12 bases in between match TRBD2. The sequence in DNA is TGTGCCAGCAGCTTGCCTAGCGGGAGGGGCAATGAGCAGTTCTTC. Protein translation: CASSLPSGRGNEQFF.